This T cell receptor (beta chain) was profiled in a study of CXCR3-negative and CXCR3-positive naive CD8 T cells (dated by TCRdb to the late 2010s). About the full investigation: In total, about 130 million TRB reads were obtained, or roughly 1.5 +/- 0.3 million reads per library. The diversity and physicochemical repertoire analyses included more than ten donors pooled from two independent experiments. TRBV-TRBJ cluster analysis included naive subsets from about 5 donors and memory cells from 3 donors. Study-wide findings and limitations: Because surface CD5, which has been linked to self-reactivity in mice, was comparable between naive subsets, TCR interaction strength was also inferred from TRB CDR3 physicochemical properties. Within the same donor, TRBV-TRBJ usage looked similar between naive CXCR3-negative and CXCR3-positive cells, but memory cells had distinct patterns. CXCR3 expression partially decreased after cryopreservation, so most assays used freshly isolated PBMCs. TRB CDR3s from CXCR3-positive naive cells showed higher hydrophobicity (lower Kidera factor 4), lower energy, and higher strength and volume indices than CXCR3-negative naive cells. Both naive subsets had comparably high repertoire diversity, while memory CD8+ T cells had much lower repertoire diversity.

Worth noting for this clonotype: Its binding antigen is unknown.

Each CD8+ T cell subset was flow-sorted in triplicate, and 300,000 or so cells per subset were placed directly into RLT lysis buffer. To exclude memory contaminants, naive CD8+ T cells were stringently defined as CD45RO-CCR7+CD27+CD95-. Standard density gradient centrifugation was used to isolate peripheral blood mononuclear cells from buffy coats. A FACSAria III was used to flow-sort naive CXCR3-negative and CXCR3-positive CD8+ T cells. Total RNA was extracted from sorted cells with an RNeasy Mini Kit. As encoded in the germline V gene (reference sequence), CDR1 is PRHDT while CDR2 is FYEKMQ. The CDR3, cysteine through phenylalanine, is 16 amino acids long. DNA is not recorded here. The sample was run on a NextSeq 550. The Human TCR Profiling Kit (MiLaboratory) was used to make UMI-labeled 5' RACE TRB cDNA libraries. The full amount of extracted RNA was used for cDNA synthesis, and the full amount of resulting cDNA was used for PCR amplification. Libraries were prepared in parallel with an identical number of PCR cycles. In the authors' own workflow: With a requirement of at least two reads per UMI, MIGEC and MiXCR extracted about 50,000 +/- 10,000 unique UMI-labeled TRB cDNA molecules per library. On average, around 40,000 +/- 10,000 functional in-frame TRB CDR3 nucleotide clonotypes lacking stop codons were found per library. After downsampling to 5000 UMI-labeled TRB molecules per sample, diversity metrics such as normalized Shannon-Wiener and Chao1 were calculated in VDJtools. Clonotype-size-weighted physicochemical properties of the central five CDR3 residues (interaction energy, strength, volume and Kidera factor 4) were computed in VDJtools. TCRdb reprocessed the reads, reporting each CDR3 protein sequence once and no DNA. It is TCRdb's table, rather than the study itself, that gives the V and J calls and clone size. The sample's records list over 100,000 distinct CDR3 sequences. Together, the top ten hold approximately 0.46% of the sample.

The TCR originated in a human donor in good health. Some clones in this sample may be carry-over from other donors' samples. This chain joins TRBV13 to TRBJ1-4; TCRdb reports TRBD1, a call that lacks DNA to check it against. Sequencing was done on a sample of naive CXCR3- CD8+ T cells from blood. The sample's cell subset or site, from its label and the paper: CD45RO-CCR7+CD27+CD95- naive CD8+ T cells lacking CXCR3 (TNR3-). Here the CDR3 is given as CASRLSLQGAREKLFF.